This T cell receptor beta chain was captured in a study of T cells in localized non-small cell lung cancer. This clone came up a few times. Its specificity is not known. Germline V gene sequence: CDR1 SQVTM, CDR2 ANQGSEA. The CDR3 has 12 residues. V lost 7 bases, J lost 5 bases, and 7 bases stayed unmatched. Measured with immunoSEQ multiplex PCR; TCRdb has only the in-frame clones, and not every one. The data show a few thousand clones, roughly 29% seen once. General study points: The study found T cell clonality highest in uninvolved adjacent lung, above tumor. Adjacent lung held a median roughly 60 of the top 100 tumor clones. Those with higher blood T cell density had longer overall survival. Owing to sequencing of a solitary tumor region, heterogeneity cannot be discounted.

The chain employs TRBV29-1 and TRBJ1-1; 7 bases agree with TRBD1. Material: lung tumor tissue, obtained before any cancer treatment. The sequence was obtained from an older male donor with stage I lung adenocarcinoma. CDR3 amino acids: CSANRGETEAFF. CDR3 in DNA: TGCAGCGCCAACAGGGGAGAGACTGAAGCTTTCTTT.